These 15 T cell receptor beta chains came from one sample sequenced in a study of prognosis after radiotherapy for stage I lung cancer. Amplification of TCR beta CDR3 from genomic DNA used two-round multiplex PCR. Gene-specific primers for each TRBV and TRBJ gene drove first-round PCR. TCRdb re-called the multiplex PCR reads through MiXCR, storing one row per CDR3 protein. The sample includes about 26,000 distinct CDR3 sequences, approximately 29% of them seen just once. The starting material was PBMCs, obtained before or after stereotactic body radiation therapy (not recorded which). The receptors were gathered from a donor over 45 with non-small cell lung cancer.

This clonotype was observed many times. The chain's CDR3 is CASSLTGGASYYEQYF. The DNA of the CDR3 is TGTGCCAGCAGTTTAACAGGGGGCGCCTCGTACTACGAGCAGTACTTC. J is TRBJ2-7 and V is TRBV28; 9 bases map to TRBD1. CDR3 length: 16 residues. Germline CDR1 reads MDHEN; CDR2 reads SYDVKM. The J segment lost 3 bases and the V segment lost 2 bases, leaving 8 bases of the junction unmatched.

This clonotype was picked up many times. This chain joins TRBV18 and TRBJ2-5; D ambiguous. Trimming cost V 3 bases and J 2 bases, with 7 bases left between them. The CDR3 extends over 13 amino acids. CDR1 KGHSH and CDR2 LQKENI come from the germline V gene. CDR3 loop: CASSPGLQETQYF. For the CDR3, the DNA is TGTGCCAGCTCACCCGGATTGCAAGAGACCCAGTACTTC.

This clonotype was observed many times. The rearrangement uses TRBV20-1 and TRBJ2-7; 9 nucleotides agree with TRBD1. Per the germline V gene, CDR1 is DFQATT and CDR2 is SNEGSKA (reference sequence). With V trimmed by 3 bases and J by 5 bases, 11 bases remained unmatched. The CDR3 consists of 15 residues. CDR3 sequence reads: CSARTGTGSSHEQYF. In nucleotides, the CDR3 is TGCAGTGCTAGGACCGGGACAGGGTCCTCGCACGAGCAGTACTTC.

This clonotype was seen at least ten times. This rearrangement joins TRBV28 to TRBJ2-3; D gene uncertain. Germline V gives CDR1 MDHEN, CDR2 SYDVKM. Trimming stripped 7 bases from V and 6 bases from J, with 14 bases between. The CDR3 contains 13 residues. The chain's CDR3 is CASMRRNRDTQYF. The CDR3 nucleotides read TGTGCCAGCATGCGCCGAAATCGGGATACGCAGTATTTT.

This clonotype was observed at least ten times. V usage is TRBV28 and J usage is TRBJ1-1, with D tentatively TRBD1 (5 bases). CDR1 and CDR2 (germline): MDHEN, SYDVKM. Trimming pared 2 bases from V and 8 bases from J, leaving 12 bases between. The CDR3 totals 13 residues. The CDR3 here is CASSLTGGGEAFF. Written as DNA, the CDR3 is TGTGCCAGCAGTTTAACTGGGGGGGGGGAAGCTTTCTTT.

In this sample, this clonotype turned up a few times. The genes are TRBV7-2 and TRBJ2-1; TRBD2 matches 10 bases. Trimming removed 6 bases from V and 7 bases from J; junction bases left unmatched: 18. Germline V gene lookup returns CDR1 SGHTA and CDR2 FQGNSA. The CDR3 covers 18 residues. The CDR3 DNA follows: TGTGCCAGCAGTTACCGACTAGCGGGTGTCGGTAAAAGTAATGAGCAGTTCTTC. This codes for CASSYRLAGVGKSNEQFF. Filled out from reference TRBV7-2 and TRBJ2-1, the complete variable domain reads GAGVSQSPSNKVTEKGKDVELRCDPISGHTALYWYRQSLGQGLEFLIYFQGNSAPDKSGLPSDRFSAERTGGSVSTLTIQRTQQEDSAVYLCASSYRLAGVGKSNEQFFGPGTRLTVL.

This clonotype has ten or more counts. V gene TRBV7-2 combines with J gene TRBJ1-2; 8 bases agree with TRBD1. The CDR3 is made up of 15 amino acids. Germline loops: CDR1 SGHTA, CDR2 FQGNSA. The V gene end was trimmed by 1 base and the J gene end by 8 bases; junction bases not matched to a gene: 9. CDR3 sequence reads: CASSLDTGGGLGYTF. CDR3 nucleotide sequence: TGTGCCAGCAGCTTAGATACAGGGGGAGGTCTAGGCTACACCTTC.

The chain recombines TRBV10-3 with TRBJ2-7, with a possible D match to TRBD2 (6 bases). The CDR3 is made up of 19 amino acids. The V gene's germline CDR1 is ENHRY and CDR2 SYGVKD. Trimming left V 0 bases short and J 2 bases short, with 23 bases between. The CDR3 sequence is CAISESLLAAPKVTYEQYF. DNA for the CDR3: TGTGCCATCAGTGAGTCGTTATTAGCGGCACCCAAGGTCACCTACGAGCAGTACTTC.

This clonotype was counted at least ten times. The rearrangement uses TRBV7-9 and TRBJ2-1, with 11 nucleotides matching TRBD2. J gave up 5 bases and V 6 bases, and 6 bases lay outside the gene matches. The germline V gene encodes CDR1 SEHNR and CDR2 FQNEAQ (reference sequence). This CDR3 is built from 15 residues. CDR3 sequence reads: CASRSLAGGNNEQFF. CDR3 coding DNA: TGTGCCAGCAGGTCCCTAGCGGGGGGCAACAATGAGCAGTTCTTC.

This clonotype was detected many times. The chain is built from TRBV27 and TRBJ2-7; TRBD2 matches at 10 bases. This CDR3 contains 15 residues. V dropped 7 bases and J dropped 5; count of bases not matched to a gene: 11. Germline CDR1 reads MNHEY; CDR2 reads SMNVEV (reference sequence). The chain's CDR3 is CASTTGTSAPHEQYF. The CDR3 coding sequence is TGTGCCAGCACCACCGGGACTAGCGCACCCCACGAGCAGTACTTC.

At least ten counts were recorded for this clonotype. This chain uses TRBV10-2 with TRBJ1-2; D is unclear. The ends were cut back, 0 bases at V and 4 bases at J, with 9 bases in the middle. Germline loops: CDR1 WSHSY, CDR2 SAAADI. The CDR3 sequence is 14 residues long. The CDR3 nucleotides read TGCGCCAGCAGTGAGTCGACTGGTATCTATGGCTACACCTTC. Its translation is CASSESTGIYGYTF.

This clonotype came up many times. J is TRBJ1-5 and V is TRBV20-1, with a possible D match to TRBD1 (5 bases). The CDR3 contains 12 residues. V lost 5 bases and J 4 bases, leaving 9 bases between the germline ends. Germline assignment: CDR1 DFQATT and CDR2 SNEGSKA (reference sequence). DNA for the CDR3: TGCAGTGCTCACAGGATTAATCAGCCCCAGCATTTT. Protein sequence: CSAHRINQPQHF.

The CDR3, as DNA: TGTGCCAGCAGGGGCTCCTATAATTCACCCCTCCACTTT. Its protein product is CASRGSYNSPLHF. The chain combines TRBV2 with TRBJ1-6; D not resolved. V lost 6 bases, J lost 0 bases, and 3 bases lay in between. Germline-derived CDR1 and CDR2 are SNHLY and FYNNEI. The CDR3 loop spans 13 amino acids.

Comment on this clonotype: This sequence may be a read error, since a much larger clone differs from it by one base. J is TRBJ1-1 and V is TRBV6-2 or TRBV6-3, with D hard to call. The CDR3 sequence is 16 residues long. The germline V gene encodes CDR1 MNHEY and CDR2 SVGEGT. Trimming stripped 2 bases from V and 6 bases from J, with 19 bases between. This CDR3 reads CASSYHQDWLNPEAFF. The DNA for the CDR3 is TGTGCCAGCAGTTACCACCAGGATTGGTTGAATCCTGAAGCTTTCTTT.

This clonotype was detected many times. The chain links TRBV20-1 to TRBJ1-6; 8 nucleotides agree with TRBD1. Germline V gene data show CDR1 as DFQATT and CDR2 as SNEGSKA (reference sequence). Losses at the gene ends were 2 bases for V and 7 bases for J; bases not matched to a gene: 4. This CDR3 region has 14 residues. CDR3 in DNA: TGCAGTGCTAGACTAAGGACAGGGAATTCACCCCTCCACTTT. It yields the protein CSARLRTGNSPLHF.